These T cell receptor beta chains were read from a single sample in a study of T cell responses to AZD1222 COVID-19 vaccine. Repertoires were generated with immunoSEQ multiplex PCR, while TCRdb's copy carries only in-frame clones and drops some. This sample has under 150,000 clones; over 75% occur once, and the top ten carry roughly 3.6%. Source: peripheral blood, taken on day 0 of AZD1222 vaccination. The receptors here all came from an adult in good health. The CDR3 runs from the conserved cysteine through the conserved F or W. The D gene is left open where the match is weak. A row's size may be missing; if present it is once, few, many or a size class.

d_gene | abundance | j_gene | v_gene | CDR3nt | CDR3aa
- | - | TRBJ1-5 | TRBV10-3 | TGTGCCATCAGTGAGTACAGACTCAATCAGCCCCAGCATTTT | CAISEYRLNQPQHF
TRBD1 | - | TRBJ1-1 | TRBV6-5 | TGTGCCAGCAGTTACCTACAGGGGCGCAGTCCCAAAGCTTTCTTT | CASSYLQGRSPKAFF
TRBD1 | - | TRBJ1-2 | TRBV29-1 | TGCAGCATGTCACAGGGGGCCGGGAATGGCTACACCTTC | CSMSQGAGNGYTF
- | - | TRBJ1-1 | TRBV10-3 | TGTGCCATCAGAGACGACATGACTGAAGCTTTCTTT | CAIRDDMTEAFF
TRBD1 | - | TRBJ1-1 | TRBV6-5 | TGTGCCAGCACATACCGACAGGGCTGGAAAGAAGCTTTCTTT | CASTYRQGWKEAFF
- | once | TRBJ1-1 | TRBV6-1 | TGTGCCAGCAGTGAAGGCTGGGGGCCGGGCACTGAAGCTTTCTTT | CASSEGWGPGTEAFF
- | - | TRBJ2-2 | TRBV11-2 | TGTGCCAGCAGCCCTAGACTCAAAGGCACCGGGGAGCTGTTTTTT | CASSPRLKGTGELFF
- | once | TRBJ2-5 | TRBV5-1 | TGCGCCAGCAGCTTTAAAAATTCAGAGGGGGAGACCCAGTACTTC | CASSFKNSEGETQYF
- | - | TRBJ2-7 | TRBV11-2 | TGTGCCAGCAGCTTTAACGATCAGGGGTCTTACGAGCAGTACTTC | CASSFNDQGSYEQYF
- | few | TRBJ1-3 | TRBV4-3 | TGCGCCAGCAGCCAAGCTATGGGGCTCGGAAACACCATATATTTT | CASSQAMGLGNTIYF
- | - | TRBJ2-5 | TRBV6-2/TRBV6-3 | TGTGCCAGCAGTTACGAGGGGCTCCCTGGTAGACCCCAGTACTTC | CASSYEGLPGRPQYF
- | once | TRBJ1-5 | TRBV5-6 | TGTGCCAGCAGCCTTACGCGGGGGATACCGGAGCCCCAGCATTTT | CASSLTRGIPEPQHF
- | - | TRBJ2-1 | TRBV7-2 | TGTGCCAGCAGCCCGATCGTTGTCCTGGGCAATGAGCAGTTCTTC | CASSPIVVLGNEQFF
- | - | TRBJ1-5 | TRBV29-1 | TGCAGCGTTGAAGGGGGAGTGGGGGGACAGCCCCAGCATTTT | CSVEGGVGGQPQHF
- | - | TRBJ1-3 | TRBV18 | TGTGCCAGCTCACCACATGCGGGAGCTGGAAACACCATATATTTT | CASSPHAGAGNTIYF
TRBD1 | - | TRBJ2-2 | TRBV6-5 | TGTGCCAGCAGTTACTCGAGGGACAGGCTCACCGGGGAGCTGTTTTTT | CASSYSRDRLTGELFF
TRBD1 | - | TRBJ2-2 | TRBV12-5 | TGTGCTAGTGGTTTGGTACGGAAGACAGGGGGCACCGGGGAGCTGTTTTTT | CASGLVRKTGGTGELFF
TRBD1 | - | TRBJ1-2 | TRBV11-2 | TGTGCCAGCAGCTTGGATTTGGGACAGGGGGCTGTGGACTATGGCTACACCTTC | CASSLDLGQGAVDYGYTF
- | - | TRBJ1-2 | TRBV6-5 | TGTGCCAGCAGTACCTACATCTCTGTGGGGGGCTACACCTTC | CASSTYISVGGYTF
TRBD2 | - | TRBJ2-7 | TRBV4-2 | TGTGCCAGCAGCCGACGGGGGGTAAACTACGAGCAGTACTTC | CASSRRGVNYEQYF
- | - | TRBJ2-7 | TRBV2 | TGTGCCAGCAGTAGGCCTACAGGGTCCTACGAGCAGTACTTC | CASSRPTGSYEQYF
- | - | TRBJ1-4 | TRBV19 | TGTGCCAGTACCCGTCCAGGGGAAAAACTGTTTTTT | CASTRPGEKLFF
- | - | TRBJ1-4 | TRBV10-3 | TGTGCCATCAGTGTGGGGGGGGCAAGTGAAAAACTGTTTTTT | CAISVGGASEKLFF
TRBD1 | - | TRBJ1-2 | TRBV7-2 | TGTGCCAGCAGCCGTGGACAGGGGGGCTATGGCTACACCTTC | CASSRGQGGYGYTF
- | - | TRBJ2-5 | TRBV10-3 | TGTGCCATCAGTGGGACCCCCCAAGAGACCCAGTACTTC | CAISGTPQETQYF
- | - | TRBJ2-5 | TRBV5-6 | TGTGCCAGCAGCTTGGCCGGCGCGGGGAAGCTGTACTTC | CASSLAGAGKLYF
TRBD1 | - | TRBJ1-1 | TRBV19 | TGTGCCTCGGGGACAGGGACCACTGAAGCTTTCTTT | CASGTGTTEAFF
TRBD1 | - | TRBJ1-4 | TRBV5-1 | TGCGCCAGCAGCTCCGGGACAGGGAGGGGGAATGAAAAACTGTTTTTT | CASSSGTGRGNEKLFF
TRBD1 | - | TRBJ1-6 | TRBV18 | TGTGCCAGCTCACCGAGGGACAGCAATTCACCCCTCCACTTT | CASSPRDSNSPLHF
- | once | TRBJ1-2 | TRBV2 | TGTGCCAGCACCGGGGACGACTATGGCTACACCTTC | CASTGDDYGYTF
- | - | TRBJ1-1 | TRBV3-1/TRBV3-2 | TGTGCCAGCAGCCAAGATCTTGTCGGGCCCAGGGGCCGGACGAACACTGAAGCTTTCTTT | CASSQDLVGPRGRTNTEAFF
- | - | TRBJ2-5 | TRBV19 | TGTGCCAGTAGTATAGGGGCGGGTTTCCAAGAGACCCAGTACTTC | CASSIGAGFQETQYF
TRBD1 | - | TRBJ1-2 | TRBV29-1 | TGCAGCGTTGCCGGACAGGACTCTATGAGCTACACCTTC | CSVAGQDSMSYTF
TRBD2 | - | TRBJ2-1 | TRBV2 | TGTGCCAGCAGTACAGCGGGGGGGCCGACCCATGAGCAGTTCTTC | CASSTAGGPTHEQFF
TRBD1 | - | TRBJ2-3 | TRBV24-1 | TGTGCCACCAGTGATGTTGGACAGGGAACAGATACGCAGTATTTT | CATSDVGQGTDTQYF
TRBD1 | - | TRBJ1-1 | TRBV4-3 | TGCGCCAGCAGCCAAGGATCGGGGACAGGGCGAAATGCTTTCTTT | CASSQGSGTGRNAFF
- | - | TRBJ1-4 | TRBV7-9 | TGTGCCAGCAGCTTAAAAAGGGGGGTCGACGATGAAAAACTGTTTTTT | CASSLKRGVDDEKLFF
TRBD2 | once | TRBJ2-7 | TRBV9 | TGTGCCAGCAGCCTCCATAGCGGGGGGCCGTCCCAGCAGTACTTC | CASSLHSGGPSQQYF
- | - | TRBJ2-5 | TRBV7-2 | TGTGCCAGCAGCTCGGCGAAAGAGACCCAGTACTTC | CASSSAKETQYF
- | - | TRBJ1-5 | TRBV15 | TGTGCCACCAGCAGAGATCAGGTCAGCAATCAGCCCCAGCATTTT | CATSRDQVSNQPQHF
- | - | TRBJ1-5 | TRBV2 | TGTGCCAGCAGTGAGACAGGATCGGGTCGGTCGCCCCAGCATTTT | CASSETGSGRSPQHF
- | - | TRBJ2-7 | TRBV9 | TGTGCCAGCAGCGGAGGACAGCCCTACGAGCAGTACTTC | CASSGGQPYEQYF
- | - | TRBJ1-1 | TRBV5-4 | TGTGCCAGCAGTTACACGAATGAAGCTTTCTTT | CASSYTNEAFF
- | - | TRBJ2-3 | TRBV6-5 | TGTGCCAGCAGTTACTCGCACCACACAGATACGCAGTATTTT | CASSYSHHTDTQYF
- | many | TRBJ1-2 | TRBV7-9 | TGTGCCAGCAGCTTAGAAACCCGGGGCTACACCTTC | CASSLETRGYTF
TRBD2 | - | TRBJ2-1 | TRBV27 | TGTGCCAGCAGTTTAAATGTACTAGCGGGGGTTAATGAGCAGTTCTTC | CASSLNVLAGVNEQFF
TRBD1 | - | TRBJ1-5 | TRBV9 | TGTGCCAGCAGCCCAGGGGGTCAATCCTCCGGGCATCAGCCCCAGCATTTT | CASSPGGQSSGHQPQHF
TRBD1 | - | TRBJ1-6 | TRBV9 | TGTGCCAGCAGCGACCGGGACAGGGCTTCACCCCTCCACTTT | CASSDRDRASPLHF
- | - | TRBJ2-5 | TRBV19 | TGTGCCAGTAGTATAGATTATTTAGAGACCCAGTACTTC | CASSIDYLETQYF
- | - | TRBJ2-3 | TRBV12-3/TRBV12-4 | TGTGCCAGCAGCATCACAGATACGCAGTATTTT | CASSITDTQYF
- | - | TRBJ1-5 | TRBV12-3/TRBV12-4 | TGTGCCAGCAGTTTATCCGGGATTCAGCCCCAGCATTTT | CASSLSGIQPQHF
TRBD1 | - | TRBJ1-4 | TRBV2 | TGTGCCAGCAGTGAAGTTTTTGGGGACAGGGGGACTAATGAAAAACTGTTTTTT | CASSEVFGDRGTNEKLFF
- | - | TRBJ1-1 | TRBV7-9 | TGTGCCAGCAGCTTAGCGACAGCGACGAACACTGAAGCTTTCTTT | CASSLATATNTEAFF
TRBD1 | - | TRBJ1-2 | TRBV7-2 | TGTGCCAGCAGCTACGGACAGGGAGCTAACTATGGCTACACCTTC | CASSYGQGANYGYTF
TRBD1 | - | TRBJ1-1 | TRBV18 | TGTGCCAGCTCACGGGCGGCAGGGGGTGGGGACACTGAAGCTTTCTTT | CASSRAAGGGDTEAFF
- | - | TRBJ1-2 | TRBV2 | TGTGCCAGCAGTATCTCTTCGAGATATGGCTACACCTTC | CASSISSRYGYTF
TRBD2 | - | TRBJ2-7 | TRBV5-1 | TGCGCCAGCAGCTCCGGGACTAGCGGGGGGAGGTACGAGCAGTACTTC | CASSSGTSGGRYEQYF